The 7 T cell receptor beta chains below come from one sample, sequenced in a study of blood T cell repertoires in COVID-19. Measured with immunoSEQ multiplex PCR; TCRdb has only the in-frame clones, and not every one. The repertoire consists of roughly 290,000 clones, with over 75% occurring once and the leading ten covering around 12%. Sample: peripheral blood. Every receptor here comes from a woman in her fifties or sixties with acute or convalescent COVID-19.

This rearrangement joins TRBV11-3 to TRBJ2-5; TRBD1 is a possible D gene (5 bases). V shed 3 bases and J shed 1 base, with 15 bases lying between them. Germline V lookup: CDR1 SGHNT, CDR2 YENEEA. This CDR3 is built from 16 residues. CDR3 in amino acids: CASSFAFRQPQETQYF. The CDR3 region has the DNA TGTGCCAGCAGCTTCGCTTTTCGACAGCCCCAAGAGACCCAGTACTTC.

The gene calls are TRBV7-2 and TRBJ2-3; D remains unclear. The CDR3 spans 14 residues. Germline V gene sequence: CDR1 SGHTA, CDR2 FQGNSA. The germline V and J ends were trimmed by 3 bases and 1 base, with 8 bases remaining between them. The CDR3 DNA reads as TGTGCCAGCAGCTTTTATCCCGGCACAGATACGCAGTATTTT. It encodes CASSFYPGTDTQYF.

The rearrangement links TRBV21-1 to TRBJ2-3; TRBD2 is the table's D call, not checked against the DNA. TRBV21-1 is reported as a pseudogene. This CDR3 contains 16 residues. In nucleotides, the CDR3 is TGTGCCAGCAGCAAAAGAGAAGCGGGCAGCACAGATACGCAGTATTTT. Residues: CASSKREAGSTDTQYF.

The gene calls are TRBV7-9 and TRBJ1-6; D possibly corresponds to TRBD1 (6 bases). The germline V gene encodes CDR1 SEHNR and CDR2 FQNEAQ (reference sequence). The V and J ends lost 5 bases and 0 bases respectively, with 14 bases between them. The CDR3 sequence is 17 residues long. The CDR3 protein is CASSAKTGSSYNSPLHF. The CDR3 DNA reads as TGTGCCAGCAGCGCCAAAACAGGGAGCTCCTATAATTCACCCCTCCACTTT.

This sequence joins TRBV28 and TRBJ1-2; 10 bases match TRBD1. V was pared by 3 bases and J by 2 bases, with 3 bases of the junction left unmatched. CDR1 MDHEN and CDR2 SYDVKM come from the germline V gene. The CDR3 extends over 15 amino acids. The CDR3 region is CASSLDRGTNYGYTF. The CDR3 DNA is TGTGCCAGCAGTTTGGACAGGGGGACGAACTATGGCTACACCTTC.

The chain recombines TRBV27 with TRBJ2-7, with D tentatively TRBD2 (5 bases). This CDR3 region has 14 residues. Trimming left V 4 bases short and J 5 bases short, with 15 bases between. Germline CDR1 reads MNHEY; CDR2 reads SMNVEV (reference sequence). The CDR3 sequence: CASSSNFGVDEQYF. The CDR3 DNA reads TGTGCCAGCAGTTCCAATTTCGGGGTCGACGAGCAGTACTTC.

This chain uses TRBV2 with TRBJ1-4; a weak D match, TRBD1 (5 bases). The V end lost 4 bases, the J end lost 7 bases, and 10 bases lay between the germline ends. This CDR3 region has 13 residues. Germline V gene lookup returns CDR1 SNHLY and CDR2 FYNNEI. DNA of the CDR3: TGTGCCAGCAGTGCGTCAGGGCGTGAAAAACTGTTTTTT. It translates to CASSASGREKLFF.